This T cell receptor beta chain is drawn from a study of blood T cells in healthy people across ages. A sample-barcoded 5' primer and a J-beta primer mix were used in a second PCR of roughly 7 to 11 cycles. TCRdb re-derived calls from the 5' RACE reads in MiXCR, one entry per CDR3 protein. The sample has a few hundred thousand distinct CDR3 sequences, roughly a quarter seen once. This clonotype has only a few counts. The length of the CDR3 is 13 residues. V lost 6 bases and J 4 bases, leaving 12 bases between the germline ends. At least 5 micrograms of total RNA were extracted per sample. Separately, the same data were catalogued under a study of T cells of mothers and their children.

This clonotype originated in a boy aged 2-15 years in good health. The chain combines TRBV12-3 or TRBV12-4 with TRBJ2-5; D uncertain. The sequenced material came from blood. CDR3 bases: TGTGCCAGCAGGTCCACCGACATAGAGACCCAGTACTTC. Protein: CASRSTDIETQYF.